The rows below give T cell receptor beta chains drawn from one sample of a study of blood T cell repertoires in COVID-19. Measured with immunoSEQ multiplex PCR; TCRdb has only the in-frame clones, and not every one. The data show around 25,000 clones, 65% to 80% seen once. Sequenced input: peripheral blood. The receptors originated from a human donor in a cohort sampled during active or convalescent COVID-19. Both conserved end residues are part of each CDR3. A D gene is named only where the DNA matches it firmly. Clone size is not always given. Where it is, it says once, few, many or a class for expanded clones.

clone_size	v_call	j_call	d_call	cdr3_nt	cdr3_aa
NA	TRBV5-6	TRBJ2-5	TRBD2	TGTGCCAGCAGCTTGCGGGGGGGCGCGGGGGAGACCCAGTACTTC	CASSLRGGAGETQYF
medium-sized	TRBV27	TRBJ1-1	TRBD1	TGTGCCAGCAGCCTTCAGGGGGCGAGGAACACTGAAGCTTTCTTT	CASSLQGARNTEAFF
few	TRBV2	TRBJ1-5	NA	TGTGCCAGCAGTGAGGAGGTCCAGCCCCAGCATTTT	CASSEEVQPQHF
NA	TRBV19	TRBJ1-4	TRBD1	TGTGCCAGTCGAGGGGGCTATAATAATGAAAAACTGTTTTTT	CASRGGYNNEKLFF
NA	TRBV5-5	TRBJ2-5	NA	TGTGCCAGCAGCTTGGGTTCGTCGCAAGAGACCCAGTACTTC	CASSLGSSQETQYF
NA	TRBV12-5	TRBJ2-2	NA	TGTGCTAGTGGTTTGGTACTAGGGGGGGTTGAGGACACCGGGGAGCTGTTTTTT	CASGLVLGGVEDTGELFF
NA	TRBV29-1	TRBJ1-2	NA	TGCAGCGTTGAAGACCCCGGGAGGGGTGGCTACACCTTC	CSVEDPGRGGYTF
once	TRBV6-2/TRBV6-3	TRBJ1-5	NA	TGTGCCAGCAGCCCCAGGCGGGGTTCAGGGCAGCCCCAGCATTTT	CASSPRRGSGQPQHF
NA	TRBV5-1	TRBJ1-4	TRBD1	TGCGCCAGCAGTCCGGCCGAGGGGGCGCTGAATGAAAAACTGTTTTTT	CASSPAEGALNEKLFF
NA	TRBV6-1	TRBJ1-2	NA	TGTGCCAGCAGTGAAGCGCTCACAGGGCGGGATGGCTACACCTTC	CASSEALTGRDGYTF
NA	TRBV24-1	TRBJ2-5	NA	TGTGCCACCAGTAGTTGGGGGGGCAGGGAGACCCAGTACTTC	CATSSWGGRETQYF
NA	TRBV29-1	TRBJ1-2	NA	TGCAGCGTTGATCCGGACAGCACTAACTATGGCTACACCTTC	CSVDPDSTNYGYTF
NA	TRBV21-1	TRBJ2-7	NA	TGTGCCGTGACAGGGGAGGTGTACGAGCAGTACTTC	CAVTGEVYEQYF
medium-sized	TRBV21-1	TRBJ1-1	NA	TGTGCCAGCATAACAGGGAACACTGAAGCTTTCTTT	CASITGNTEAFF
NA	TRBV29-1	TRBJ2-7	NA	TGCAGCGTTGAATTGCGGAACGAGCAGTACTTC	CSVELRNEQYF
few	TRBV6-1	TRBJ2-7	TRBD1	TGTGCCAGCAGTGATAGCCGCAGGGGGAACGGCGAGCAGTACTTC	CASSDSRRGNGEQYF
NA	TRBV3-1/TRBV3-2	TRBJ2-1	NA	TGTGCCAGCAGCCAAGGACTGGGGCGTGGGAATGAGCAGTTCTTC	CASSQGLGRGNEQFF
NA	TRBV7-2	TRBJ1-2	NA	TGTGCCAGCAGCTTAGCGCTTGGTGGGGCCTCCCCTTCCTATGGCTACACCTTC	CASSLALGGASPSYGYTF
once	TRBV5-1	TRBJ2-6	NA	TGCGCCAGCAGTTGGACACTGAGCTCTGGGGCCAACGTCCTGACTTTC	CASSWTLSSGANVLTF
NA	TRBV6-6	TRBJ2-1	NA	TGTGCCAGCAGCACTCTCCAGGGGGTCGCCGGAGGACTAACCACAGTAAAGCAGTTCTTC	CASSTLQGVAGGLTTVKQFF
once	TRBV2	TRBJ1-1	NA	TGTGCCAGCTACAATTACACCCTGAACACTGAAGCTTTCTTT	CASYNYTLNTEAFF
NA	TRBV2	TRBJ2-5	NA	TGTGCCAGCAAATCCCGAGAGACCCAGTACTTC	CASKSRETQYF
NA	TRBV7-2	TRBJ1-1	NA	TGTGCCAGCAGCTTACCTCCTTTGCAGGGCGGCACTGAAGCTTTCTTT	CASSLPPLQGGTEAFF
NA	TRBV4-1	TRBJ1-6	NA	TGCGCCAGCAGCCAAGATCAGGATTCACCCCTCCACTTT	CASSQDQDSPLHF
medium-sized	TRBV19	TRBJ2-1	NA	TGTGCCAGTACCCCCCTAGGCGCCAGCTCCTACAATGAGCAGTTCTTC	CASTPLGASSYNEQFF
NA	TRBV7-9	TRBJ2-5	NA	TGTGCCAGCAGCTCCCCCGTCAGGGAAGAGACCCAGTACTTC	CASSSPVREETQYF
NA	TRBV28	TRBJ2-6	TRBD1	TGTGCCAGCAGTCGAGCCGGGACAGGTATAATCTCAGCCAACGTCCTGACTTTC	CASSRAGTGIISANVLTF
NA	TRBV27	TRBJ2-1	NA	TGTGCCAGCAGTCTATGGGACTCAGCGAATGAGCAGTTCTTC	CASSLWDSANEQFF
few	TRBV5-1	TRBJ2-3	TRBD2	TGCGCCAGCAGCTCTACCATTAGCGGGGGAAGCACAGATACGCAGTATTTT	CASSSTISGGSTDTQYF
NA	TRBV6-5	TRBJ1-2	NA	TGTGCCAGCGGGAGGGGGAACTATGGCTACACCTTC	CASGRGNYGYTF
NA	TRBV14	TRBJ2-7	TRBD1	TGTGCCAGCAAGGACAGGCACAACTACGAGCAGTACTTC	CASKDRHNYEQYF
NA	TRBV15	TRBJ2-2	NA	TGTGCCAGCAACGCGCCACCCGGGGAGCTGTTTTTT	CASNAPPGELFF
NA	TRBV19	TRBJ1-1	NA	TGTGCCAGTATTCCCGGGGGAAGGGCAGGCACTGAAGCTTTCTTT	CASIPGGRAGTEAFF
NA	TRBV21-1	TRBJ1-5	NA	TGTGCCAGCAGACCTTCCGAAGGGGTATTAGATCAGCCCCAGCATTTT	CASRPSEGVLDQPQHF
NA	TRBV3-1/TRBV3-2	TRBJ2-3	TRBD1	TGTGCCAGCAGCCAAGTCCCAGGGGGTACGCAGTATTTT	CASSQVPGGTQYF
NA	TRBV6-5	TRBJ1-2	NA	TGTGCCAGCAGGACTACGCGGGACCGGTCTGGGGGCTACACCTTC	CASRTTRDRSGGYTF
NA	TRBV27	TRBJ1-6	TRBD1	TGTGCCAGCAGTTTATCGCGGTTTCGACAGGGGGGGACACCCCTCCACTTT	CASSLSRFRQGGTPLHF
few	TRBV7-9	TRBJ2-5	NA	TGTGCCAGCAGCTTAGTTTCTGAGACCCAGTACTTC	CASSLVSETQYF
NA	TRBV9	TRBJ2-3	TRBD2	TGTGCCAGCAGCCCTCCGACTAGCCGTAGAGATACGCAGTATTTT	CASSPPTSRRDTQYF
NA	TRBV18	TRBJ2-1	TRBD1	TGTGCCAGCTCACCATACAGGGGCCAGCCCTACAATGAGCAGTTCTTC	CASSPYRGQPYNEQFF
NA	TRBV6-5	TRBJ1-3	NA	TGTGCCAGCAGTTACAGGGGAAGCTCTGGAAACACCATATATTTT	CASSYRGSSGNTIYF
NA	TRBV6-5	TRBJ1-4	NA	TGTGCCAGCAGTTACTCCGGGGGAACTGGAAAACTGTTTTTT	CASSYSGGTGKLFF
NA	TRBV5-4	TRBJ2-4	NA	TGTGCCAGCAGTCCGAACACAGGGCGGAACATTCAGTACTTC	CASSPNTGRNIQYF
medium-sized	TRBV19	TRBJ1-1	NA	TGTGCCAGTAGTATAGTAGCCTCCCCTCGAGAAGCTTTCTTT	CASSIVASPREAFF
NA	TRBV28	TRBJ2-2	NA	TGTGCCAGCAGTTGGCAGATAAACACCGGGGAGCTGTTTTTT	CASSWQINTGELFF